This T cell receptor beta chain was sequenced in a study of blood T cell repertoires in COVID-19 (dated by TCRdb to 2018 to 2020). A note on the overall study: The collaborator samples originated in the United States, Italy and Spain and spanned the acute and convalescent phases of COVID-19. The material from the prospective study consisted of cDNA or gDNA derived from T cells, B-cell-depleted T cells, or PBMCs. Subjects who had been exposed to COVID-19, were actively infected with it, or had recovered from it provided the deeply sampled blood TCRbeta repertoires that made up the dataset. Where available, HLA class I and class II types were obtained from metadata supplied by the sample provider rather than from assay-based typing. Nearly every sample came with metadata listing a de-identified subject ID, COVID-19 status, age in years and sex. The samples were drawn from two sources: the first 160 participants of the ongoing ImmuneRACE study, and 1,200 or so subjects contributed by 6 global collaborators. The repertoires were made available in a free public database intended to serve as a resource for research on the immune response to SARS-CoV-2. The paper's findings and limits, for the study overall: The quantity of clinical and demographic metadata differed by source and by participant and was supplied without curation.

V lost 3 bases and J lost 4 bases; the stretch between them is 10 bases long. The CDR3 holds 14 amino acids from the cysteine to the phenylalanine. Just the 42-base CDR3 DNA is kept, in frame starting at base 1. CDR1 and CDR2 are read off the germline V gene as SNHLY and FYNNEI. Whole blood was collected in K2EDTA tubes by collaborating institutions according to the institutions' own protocols. For TCRbeta analysis, collaborators shipped samples as frozen whole blood, isolated PBMCs, or DNA extracted from either of those sample types. TCRbeta CDR3 regions were amplified from genomic DNA using the immunoSEQ Assay, a bias-controlled multiplex PCR. The paper's processing steps were these. Nucleated cell counts per sample were estimated from amplification of reference gene primers within the assay. To quantify the absolute abundance of each unique TCRbeta CDR3 rearrangement, sequence reads were collapsed and filtered. For each sample, productive Simpson clonality was calculated as the square root of Simpson's diversity index over productive rearrangements. Here the immuneACCESS table is served through TCRdb, limited to in-frame sequences with V and J called. Missing clones are a known gap in these copies; in checked studies unresolved V genes cover under half, and the rest lacks a known reason. V and J calls and clone size are as listed in that table; D and trimming were resolved from the DNA. The sample table contains fewer than 200,000 clones; only one count was recorded for 75% to 90% of them. Of the sample, roughly 9.1% falls within the top ten clones.

This clone has a single count. Its antigen is not yet known. No qualities accompany the bases; no much larger clone lies one base away. The rearrangement combines TRBV2 with TRBJ1-5; perhaps TRBD1 is the D gene, with 5 bases matching. The TCR originated in an elderly woman with active or convalescent COVID-19. Sequenced material: peripheral blood. In nucleotides, the sequence is TGTGCCAGCAGTGATGCCGGGGGGAATCAGCCCCAGCATTTT. It specifies CASSDAGGNQPQHF.